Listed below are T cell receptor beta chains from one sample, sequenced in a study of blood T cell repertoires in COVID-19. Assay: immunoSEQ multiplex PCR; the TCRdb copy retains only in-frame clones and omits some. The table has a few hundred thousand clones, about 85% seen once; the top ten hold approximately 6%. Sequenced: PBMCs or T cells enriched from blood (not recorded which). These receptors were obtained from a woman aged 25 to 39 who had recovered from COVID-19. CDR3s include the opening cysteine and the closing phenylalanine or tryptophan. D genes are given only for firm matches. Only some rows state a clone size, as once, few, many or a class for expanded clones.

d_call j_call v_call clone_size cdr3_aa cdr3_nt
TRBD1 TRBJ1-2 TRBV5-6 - CASSLVTGGVYTF TGTGCCAGCAGCTTGGTGACAGGGGGCGTCTACACCTTC
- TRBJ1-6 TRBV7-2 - CASSLQPGSGNTSPLHF TGTGCCAGCAGCTTACAGCCGGGCTCAGGGAATACTTCACCCCTCCACTTT
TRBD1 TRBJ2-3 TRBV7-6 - CASSDHQQGEIQYF TGTGCCAGCAGCGACCACCAACAGGGGGAGATTCAGTATTTT
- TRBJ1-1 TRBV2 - CASRGRAGDTEAFF TGTGCCAGCAGGGGTCGGGCGGGGGACACTGAAGCTTTCTTT
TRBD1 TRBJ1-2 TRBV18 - CASSGQGNYGYTF TGTGCCAGCTCCGGACAGGGAAACTATGGCTACACCTTC
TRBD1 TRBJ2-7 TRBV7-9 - CASSLGTGKSYEQYF TGTGCCAGCAGCTTAGGGACAGGGAAATCCTACGAGCAGTACTTC
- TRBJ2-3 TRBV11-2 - CASSFRPRPPLDTQYF TGTGCCAGCAGCTTTAGACCGCGGCCCCCTCTGGATACGCAGTATTTT
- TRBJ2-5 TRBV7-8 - CASSRGSQETQYF TGTGCCAGCAGCCGGGGGAGCCAAGAGACCCAGTACTTC
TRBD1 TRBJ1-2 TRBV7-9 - CASSLTQGNYGYTF TGTGCCAGCAGCCTTACACAGGGGAACTATGGCTACACCTTC
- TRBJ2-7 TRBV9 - CASSPFFGGEQYF TGTGCCAGCAGCCCCTTCTTCGGGGGCGAGCAGTACTTC
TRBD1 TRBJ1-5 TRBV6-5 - CASSYRGQEQPQHF TGTGCCAGCAGTTACCGGGGACAGGAGCAGCCCCAGCATTTT
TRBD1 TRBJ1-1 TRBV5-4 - CASSPTGVNTEAFF TGTGCCAGCAGCCCGACAGGGGTGAACACTGAAGCTTTCTTT
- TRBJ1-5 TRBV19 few CASSTSVNSNQPQHF TGTGCCAGTAGTACGTCGGTGAATAGCAATCAGCCCCAGCATTTT
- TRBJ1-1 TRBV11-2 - CASSFDPGMVAEAFF TGTGCCAGCAGCTTTGATCCAGGGATGGTGGCTGAAGCTTTCTTT
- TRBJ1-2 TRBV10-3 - CAISVAGGGSYGYTF TGTGCCATCAGTGTGGCTGGGGGCGGGAGCTATGGCTACACCTTC
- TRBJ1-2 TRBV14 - CASSRQEGYGYTF TGTGCCAGCAGTCGCCAGGAGGGCTATGGCTACACCTTC
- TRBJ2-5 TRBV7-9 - CASSSSTGILETQYF TGTGCCAGCAGCTCGTCAACAGGGATTTTGGAGACCCAGTACTTC
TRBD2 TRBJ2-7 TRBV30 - CAWSVRVAGATYEQYF TGTGCCTGGAGTGTACGGGTAGCGGGGGCTACCTACGAGCAGTACTTC
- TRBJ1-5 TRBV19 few CASSMNRPNQPQHF TGTGCCAGTAGTATGAACAGGCCGAATCAGCCCCAGCATTTT
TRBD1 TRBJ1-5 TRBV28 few CASDRQGRNQPQHF TGTGCCAGCGATAGACAGGGGCGAAATCAGCCCCAGCATTTT
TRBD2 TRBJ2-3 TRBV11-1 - CASSREVTSTDTQYF TGTGCCAGCAGCCGGGAGGTCACTAGCACAGATACGCAGTATTTT
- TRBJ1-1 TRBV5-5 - CASSFPSGGAFF TGTGCCAGCAGCTTTCCCAGCGGGGGTGCTTTCTTT
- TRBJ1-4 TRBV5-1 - CASSLRGFSAEKLFF TGCGCCAGCAGCTTAAGGGGTTTTTCCGCGGAAAAACTGTTTTTT
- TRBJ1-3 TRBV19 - CASSIVAASGNTIYF TGTGCCAGTAGTATAGTGGCGGCCTCTGGAAACACCATATATTTT